These 9 T cell receptor beta chains share one sample of origin, sequenced in a study of shared clonotypes between healthy human individuals. Generated by immunoSEQ multiplex PCR, the TCRdb table keeps only in-frame clones and is missing some. The sample lists around 2,000,000 clones; roughly 96% were seen once. The sample consisted of naive CD4+ T cells sorted from blood. Subset in this sample: CD45RA+ positively selected. The receptors shown here come from a man between 18 and 35 years old in good health.

The V gene is TRBV30, the J gene TRBJ2-5; D not resolved. The last part of the DNA fits TRBJ2-7 better; the J call may be wrong. The CDR3 sequence is 11 residues long. In germline, CDR1 is GTSNPN, CDR2 SVGIG (reference sequence). CDR3 loop: CAWKQLHEQYF. Here the CDR3 DNA reads TGTGCCTGGAAGCAGTTACACGAGCAGTACTTC.

The chain joins TRBV11-2 to TRBJ2-3, with a weak D call TRBD2 (7 bases). The ends were cut back, 1 base at V and 1 base at J, with 12 bases in the middle. In germline, CDR1 is SGHAT, CDR2 FQNNGV. This CDR3 region has 16 residues. The CDR3 DNA reads TGTGCCAGCAGCTTAGGGGCGGGGGCCCGCACAGATACGCAGTATTTT. Translating it yields CASSLGAGARTDTQYF.

This rearrangement joins TRBV9 to TRBJ2-3; D is undetermined. The ends were cut back, 3 bases at V and 2 bases at J, with 13 bases in the middle. CDR3 length: 15 amino acids. CDR1 is SGDLS and CDR2 is YYNGEE in the germline V gene. CDR3 loop: CASSASPWATDTQYF. The CDR3 coding sequence is TGTGCCAGCAGCGCCTCCCCCTGGGCCACAGATACGCAGTATTTT.

V and J are TRBV19 and TRBJ1-5; possibly TRBD1 for D (5 bases). Per germline, CDR1 LNHDA and CDR2 SQIVND (reference sequence). The CDR3 covers 12 residues. The ends were cut back, 7 bases at V and 9 bases at J, with 13 bases in the middle. CDR3: CASKTVDRPQHF. The CDR3 DNA reads as TGTGCCAGTAAGACAGTCGATAGGCCCCAGCATTTT.

V gene TRBV18 combines with J gene TRBJ1-4, with 7 bases matching TRBD1. V was pared by 8 bases and J by 7 bases, with 7 bases of the junction left unmatched. The CDR3 spans 13 residues. The germline CDR1 and CDR2 sequences are KGHSH and LQKENI. The CDR3 nucleotides are TGTGCCAGCCGCGAGGGGGCGGGTGAAAAACTGTTTTTT. It codes for CASREGAGEKLFF.

CDR3 sequence reads: CASSTGTGIHEQYF. The CDR3 DNA follows: TGCGCCAGCAGCACAGGGACAGGGATTCACGAGCAGTACTTC. The gene calls are TRBV5-1 and TRBJ2-7, with 9 bases lining up with TRBD1. Germline CDR1 is SGHRS and CDR2 is YFSETQ. CDR3 length: 14 residues. Trimming removed 4 bases from V and 5 bases from J; junction bases left unmatched: 7.

V is TRBV28 and J is TRBJ2-3; no clear D. CDR1 and CDR2 from the germline V gene are MDHEN and SYDVKM. Trimming removed 2 bases at V and 7 bases at J, with 7 bases between. CDR3 length: 12 amino acids. The CDR3 is CASSLGDYTQYF. DNA of the CDR3: TGTGCCAGCAGTTTAGGAGATTATACGCAGTATTTT.

Only one count was recorded for this clone. This chain joins TRBV11-2 and TRBJ2-7, with D unresolved. V lost 0 bases, J lost 0 bases, and 9 bases lay in between. Germline CDR1 is SGHAT and CDR2 is FQNNGV. The CDR3 consists of 15 residues. The CDR3 reads CASSLDFASSYEQYF. In nucleotides, the CDR3 is TGTGCCAGCAGCTTAGATTTCGCGAGCTCCTACGAGCAGTACTTC.

The rearrangement joins TRBV5-1 to TRBJ2-7, with 7 bases that match TRBD1. Germline lookup yields CDR1 SGHRS and CDR2 YFSETQ. J gave up 2 bases and V 3 bases, and 5 bases lay outside the gene matches. The CDR3 extends over 14 amino acids. CDR3 nucleotide sequence: TGCGCCAGCAGCTGGGCACAGGGGCCCTACGAGCAGTACTTC. It is translated as CASSWAQGPYEQYF. The full variable domain, in which reference TRBV5-1 and TRBJ2-7 provide the parts outside the CDR3, is KAGVTQTPRYLIKTRGQQVTLSCSPISGHRSVSWYQQTPGQGLQFLFEYFSETQRNKGNFPGRFSGRQFSNSRSEMNVSTLELGDSALYLCASSWAQGPYEQYFGPGTRLTVT.